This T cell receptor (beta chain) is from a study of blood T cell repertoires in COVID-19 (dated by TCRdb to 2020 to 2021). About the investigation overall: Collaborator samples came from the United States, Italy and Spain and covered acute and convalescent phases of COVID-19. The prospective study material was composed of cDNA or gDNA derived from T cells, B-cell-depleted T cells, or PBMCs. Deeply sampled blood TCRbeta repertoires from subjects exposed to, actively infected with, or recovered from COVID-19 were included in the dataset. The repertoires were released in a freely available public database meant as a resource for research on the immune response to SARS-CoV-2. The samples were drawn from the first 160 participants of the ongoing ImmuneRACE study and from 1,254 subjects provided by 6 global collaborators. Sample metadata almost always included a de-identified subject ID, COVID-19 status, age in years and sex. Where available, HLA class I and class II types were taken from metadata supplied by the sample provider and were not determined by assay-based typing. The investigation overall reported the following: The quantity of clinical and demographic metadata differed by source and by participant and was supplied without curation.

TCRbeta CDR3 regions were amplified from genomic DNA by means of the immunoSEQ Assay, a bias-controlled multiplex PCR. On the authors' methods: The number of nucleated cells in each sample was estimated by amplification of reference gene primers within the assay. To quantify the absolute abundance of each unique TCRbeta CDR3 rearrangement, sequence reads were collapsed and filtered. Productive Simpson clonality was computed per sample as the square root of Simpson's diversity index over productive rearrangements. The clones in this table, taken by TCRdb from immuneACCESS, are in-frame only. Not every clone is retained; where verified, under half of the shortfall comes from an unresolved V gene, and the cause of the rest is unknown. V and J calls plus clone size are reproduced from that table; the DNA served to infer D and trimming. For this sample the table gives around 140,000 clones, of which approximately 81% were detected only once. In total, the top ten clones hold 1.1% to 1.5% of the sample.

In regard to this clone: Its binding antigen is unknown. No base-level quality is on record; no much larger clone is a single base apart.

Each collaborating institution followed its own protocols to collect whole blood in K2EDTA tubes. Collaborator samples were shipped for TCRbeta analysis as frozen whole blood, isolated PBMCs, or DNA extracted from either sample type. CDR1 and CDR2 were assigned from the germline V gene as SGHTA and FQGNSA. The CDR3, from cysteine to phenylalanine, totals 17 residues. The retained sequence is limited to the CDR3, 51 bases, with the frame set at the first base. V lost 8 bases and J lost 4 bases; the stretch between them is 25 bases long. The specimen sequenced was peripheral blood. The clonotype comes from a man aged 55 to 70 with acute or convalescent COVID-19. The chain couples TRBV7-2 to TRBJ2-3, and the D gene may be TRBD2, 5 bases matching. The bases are TGTGCCAGCTTAGGGTCCATAGGCCCTACTAGAGCAGATACGCAGTATTTT. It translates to CASLGSIGPTRADTQYF.